These 14 T cell receptor beta chains came from one sample sequenced in a study of cytomegalovirus exposure and HLA in healthy donors. Primers for the PCR totalled 60 Vbeta and 13 Jbeta. Method: immunoSEQ multiplex PCR; TCRdb's copy keeps in-frame clones and lacks some. In the table there are about 110,000 clones, roughly 84% of which are singletons. The sequenced material came from PBMCs. The source is a man between 25 and 39 years old in good health and CMV-seropositive.

The chain's CDR3 is CASSLLQGDGEQYF. CDR3 nucleotide sequence: TGTGCCAGCAGCTTGCTGCAGGGTGACGGCGAGCAGTACTTC. The V and J genes are TRBV5-8 and TRBJ2-7, with TRBD1 as a possible D gene (5 bases). The CDR3 is made up of 14 amino acids. CDR1 and CDR2 from the germline V gene are SGHTS and YDEGEE. V was cut by 1 base and J by 6 bases, with 14 bases left in between.

The chain recombines TRBV9 with TRBJ2-1, with 7 bases lining up with TRBD2. The V gene's germline CDR1 is SGDLS and CDR2 YYNGEE. Losses at the gene ends were 0 bases for V and 9 bases for J; bases not matched to a gene: 12. The CDR3 is 16 residues long. CDR3: CASSVGGGTPLGEQFF. CDR3 DNA: TGTGCCAGCAGCGTAGGGGGGGGGACGCCCCTCGGTGAGCAGTTCTTC. The whole variable domain, filled in from reference TRBV9 and TRBJ2-1, reads DSGVTQTPKHLITATGQRVTLRCSPRSGDLSVYWYQQSLDQGLQFLIQYYNGEERAKGNILERFSAQQFPDLHSELNLSSLELGDSALYFCASSVGGGTPLGEQFFGPGTRLTVL.

A few counts support this clone. The chain combines TRBV9 with TRBJ1-3, with unresolved D. The CDR3 sequence is 15 residues long. With 0 bases removed from V and 4 bases from J, the gap between germline ends came to 11 bases. Per germline, CDR1 SGDLS and CDR2 YYNGEE. CDR3 sequence (DNA): TGTGCCAGCAGCGTAGACGAGGGTAACGGAAACACCATATATTTT. Its translation is CASSVDEGNGNTIYF.

The CDR3 loop reads CASSSGTSGSYEQFF. The CDR3 DNA sequence: TGTGCCAGCAGCTCCGGGACTAGCGGGTCATATGAGCAGTTCTTC. The rearrangement uses TRBV6-1 and TRBJ2-1; TRBD2 aligns across 12 bases. The CDR3 totals 15 residues. CDR1 and CDR2 (germline): MNHNS, SASEGT. V shed 6 bases and J 8 bases; nucleotides not matched to a gene: 8.

The chain has TRBV18 and TRBJ1-1, with D possibly TRBD1 on 5 matching bases. This CDR3 contains 14 residues. Looked up from germline, CDR1 is KGHSH and CDR2 is LQKENI. V dropped 6 bases and J dropped 6 bases, with 17 bases sitting between them. The CDR3 sequence is CASSPRGGDAEAFF. For the CDR3, the DNA is TGTGCCAGCTCCCCCCGGGGGGGGGACGCTGAAGCTTTCTTT.

This clone is a singleton in its sample. The V call is TRBV25-1, the J call TRBJ2-2, with a tentative D call TRBD1 (6 bases). The V end lost 2 bases, the J end lost 6 bases, and 10 bases lay between the germline ends. The V gene's germline CDR1 is MGHDK and CDR2 SYGVNS. The CDR3 covers 14 residues. CDR3 DNA sequence: TGTGCCAGCAGTGAACACAGGGTAGCCGGGGAGCTGTTTTTT. Protein: CASSEHRVAGELFF.

In its sample, this clone was seen a few times. This chain uses TRBV4-1 with TRBJ1-1, with 11 bases identical to TRBD1. Unmatched junction bases numbered 4, after V lost 3 bases and J lost 1 base. The CDR3 consists of 16 residues. Germline V CDR1 and CDR2: MGHRA, YSYEKL. The CDR3 nucleotides read TGCGCCAGCAGCCATGCCGGGACAGGGGGGAACACTGAAGCTTTCTTT. Its protein is CASSHAGTGGNTEAFF.

This chain joins TRBV5-5 and TRBJ2-5; 7 bases are a match to TRBD1. Matching the DNA end better, TRBJ2-7 makes the J call doubtful. The CDR3 extends over 16 amino acids. Per germline, CDR1 SGHKS and CDR2 YYEKEE (reference sequence). CDR3 in amino acids: CASSPTSRAGGYEQYF. The CDR3 DNA reads as TGTGCCAGCAGCCCCACATCCAGGGCAGGGGGTTACGAGCAGTACTTC.

The rearrangement links TRBV6-6 to TRBJ1-1; the D gene is possibly TRBD1 (5 bases). This CDR3 has 12 amino acids. V lost 5 bases and J 7 bases, leaving 11 bases between the germline ends. In germline, CDR1 is MNHNY, CDR2 SVGAGI (reference sequence). The CDR3 DNA is TGTGCCAGCAGTATAGGACACAGTGAAGCTTTCTTT. Amino acids: CASSIGHSEAFF.

There are a few counts of this clone. V usage is TRBV5-4 and J usage is TRBJ1-4; tentative D call: TRBD1 (5 bases). With 0 bases removed from V and 5 bases from J, the gap between germline ends came to 11 bases. The CDR3 is made up of 15 amino acids. Germline assignment: CDR1 SGHNT and CDR2 YYREEE (reference sequence). CDR3: CASSLEGGANEKLFF. CDR3 bases: TGTGCCAGCAGCTTGGAGGGAGGGGCCAATGAAAAACTGTTTTTT.

This clone was seen just once. V and J are TRBV9 and TRBJ2-2, with 12 bases that match TRBD2. From germline, CDR1 is SGDLS and CDR2 YYNGEE. The CDR3 sequence is 17 residues long. J gave up 0 bases and V 3 bases, and 3 bases lay outside the gene matches. CDR3 amino acids: CASSGGLAGTNTGELFF. CDR3 nucleotides: TGTGCCAGCAGCGGAGGACTAGCGGGGACGAACACCGGGGAGCTGTTTTTT.

The chain joins TRBV5-1 to TRBJ1-2; D perhaps matches TRBD1 (6 bases). Deletions cut 3 bases from V and 1 base from J, with 19 bases between. The germline gives CDR1 SGHRS, CDR2 YFSETQ. The length of the CDR3 is 17 residues. The CDR3 sequence: CASSSRTESTFNYGYTF. The CDR3 bases are TGCGCCAGCAGCTCCAGGACAGAGTCAACATTTAACTATGGCTACACCTTC.

This chain uses TRBV19 with TRBJ1-5; a possible D gene is TRBD1 (5 bases). V gave up 6 bases and J gave up 2 bases, with 11 bases separating them. CDR1 is LNHDA and CDR2 is SQIVND in the germline V gene (reference sequence). CDR3 length equals 14 residues. CDR3: CASSQGWGNQPQHF. The CDR3 coding sequence is TGTGCCAGTAGCCAGGGATGGGGCAATCAGCCCCAGCATTTT.

The chain is built from TRBV5-4 and TRBJ1-1; 7 nucleotides align to TRBD1. Per the germline V gene, CDR1 is SGHNT and CDR2 is YYREEE (reference sequence). This CDR3 spans 14 amino acids. Unmatched junction bases numbered 7, after V lost 5 bases and J lost 3 bases. CDR3 DNA sequence: TGTGCCAGCAGTCGAGATGGGACAGACACTGAAGCTTTCTTT. Its protein product is CASSRDGTDTEAFF.